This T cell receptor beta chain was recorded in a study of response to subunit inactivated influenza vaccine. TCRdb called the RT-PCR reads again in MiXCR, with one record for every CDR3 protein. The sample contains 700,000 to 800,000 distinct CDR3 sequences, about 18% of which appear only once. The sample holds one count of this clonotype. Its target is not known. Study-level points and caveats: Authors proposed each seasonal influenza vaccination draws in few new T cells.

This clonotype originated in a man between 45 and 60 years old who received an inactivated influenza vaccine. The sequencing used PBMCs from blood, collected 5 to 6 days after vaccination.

Here the CDR3 DNA reads TGTGCCAGCTTGTCTTATCAAGAGACCCAGTACTTC. Amino acids: CASLSYQETQYF. This chain joins TRBV2 and TRBJ2-5; no definite D call. This CDR3 has 12 residues. From germline, CDR1 is SNHLY and CDR2 FYNNEI. Between the trimmed V and J ends, which lost 8 bases and 2 bases, there was a span of 9 bases.